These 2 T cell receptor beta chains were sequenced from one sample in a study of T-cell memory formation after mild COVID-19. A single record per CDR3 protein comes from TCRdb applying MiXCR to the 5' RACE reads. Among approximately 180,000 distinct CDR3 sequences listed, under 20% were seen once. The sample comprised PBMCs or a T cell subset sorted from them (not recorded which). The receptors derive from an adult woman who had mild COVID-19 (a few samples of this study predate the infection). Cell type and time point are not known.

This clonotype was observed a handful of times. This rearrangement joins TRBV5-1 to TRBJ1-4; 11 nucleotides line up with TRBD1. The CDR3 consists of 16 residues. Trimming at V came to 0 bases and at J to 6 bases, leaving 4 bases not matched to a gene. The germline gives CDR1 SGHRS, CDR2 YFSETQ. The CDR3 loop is CASSLAPGQGDEKLFF. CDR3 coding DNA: TGCGCCAGCAGCTTGGCACCGGGACAGGGGGATGAAAAACTGTTTTTT.

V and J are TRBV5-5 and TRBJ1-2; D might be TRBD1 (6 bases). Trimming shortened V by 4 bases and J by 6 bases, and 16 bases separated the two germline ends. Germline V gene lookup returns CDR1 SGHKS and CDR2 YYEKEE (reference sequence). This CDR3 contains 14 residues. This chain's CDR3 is CASSRTPGENGYTF. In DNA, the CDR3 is TGTGCCAGCAGCCGGACGCCAGGGGAGAATGGCTACACCTTC.